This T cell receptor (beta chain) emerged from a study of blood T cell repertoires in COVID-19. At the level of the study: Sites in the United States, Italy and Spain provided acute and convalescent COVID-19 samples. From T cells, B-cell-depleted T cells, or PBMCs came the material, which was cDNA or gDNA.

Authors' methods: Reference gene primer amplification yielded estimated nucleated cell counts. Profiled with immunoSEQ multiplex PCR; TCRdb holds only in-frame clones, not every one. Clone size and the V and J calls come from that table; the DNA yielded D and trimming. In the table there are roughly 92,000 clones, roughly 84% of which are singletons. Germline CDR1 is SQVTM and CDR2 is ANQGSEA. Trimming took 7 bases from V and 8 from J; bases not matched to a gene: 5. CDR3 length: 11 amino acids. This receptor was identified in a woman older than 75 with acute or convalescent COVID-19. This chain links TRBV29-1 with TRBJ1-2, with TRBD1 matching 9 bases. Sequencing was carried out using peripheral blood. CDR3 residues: CSEGTGSGYTF. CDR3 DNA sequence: TGCAGCGAAGGGACAGGGAGCGGCTACACCTTC.